This TCR beta chain was found in a study of shared clonotypes between healthy human individuals. Study-level information: Researchers drew samples from a couple of women and three men aged 18 to 49. Regarding the study as a whole: Only blood underwent sampling, and tissue repertoires likely differ.

Genomic DNA came from about 92 million PBMCs in unsorted samples. Note on this clone: What it binds is not known.

Samples underwent the assay at deep level. This table comes from immunoSEQ multiplex PCR, and its TCRdb copy is limited to in-frame clones, with some not included. The sample records around 500,000 clones, roughly 80% being singletons. V trimming: 4 bases; J trimming: 2 bases; junction bases outside the gene matches: 6. The germline CDR1 and CDR2 sequences are LGHNA and YNFKEQ. The CDR3 runs 15 residues. The sample comprised PBMCs. The TCR was taken from a woman in her 40s in good health. Some clones in this sample may be carry-over from other donors' samples. The genes are TRBV4-2 and TRBJ2-7; 9 bases are a match to TRBD1. DNA of the CDR3: TGTGCCAGCAGCCGGGACAGGGAAGATCCCTACGAGCAGTACTTC. This translates into CASSRDREDPYEQYF.